Below, 15 T cell receptor beta chains from the same sample are listed, as sequenced in a study of STAT5B mutations in CD4+ large granular lymphocyte leukemia. Clones were sequenced by immunoSEQ multiplex PCR, and TCRdb holds only the in-frame ones, with some missing. The repertoire holds 30,000 to 35,000 clones, with less than 85% as singletons. The sample comprised CD4+ T cells from blood buffy coats. These TCRs come from a human donor in good health.

This rearrangement joins TRBV18 to TRBJ2-3, with D possibly being TRBD1 (6 bases). Trimming took off 4 bases at V and 5 bases at J, with 19 bases between the two ends. Germline CDR1 KGHSH, CDR2 LQKENI. The CDR3 is 16 amino acids. The CDR3: CASSRRTDMNIDTQYF. The DNA for the CDR3 is TGTGCCAGCTCACGGAGGACAGACATGAACATAGATACGCAGTATTTT.

The gene calls are TRBV27 and TRBJ2-3, with D perhaps matching TRBD1 (6 bases). The V end was cut by 4 bases, the J end by 2 bases, with 22 bases between. CDR1 is MNHEY and CDR2 is SMNVEV in the germline V gene (reference sequence). The CDR3 has 18 residues. The chain's CDR3 is CASSSTPPGHIYTDTQYF. The CDR3 region has the DNA TGTGCCAGCAGTTCAACCCCCCCGGGACATATATACACAGATACGCAGTATTTT.

This clone was counted between two and nine times. The chain uses TRBV2 and TRBJ1-1; D perhaps matches TRBD1 (5 bases). The CDR3 has 13 amino acids. CDR1 and CDR2 from the germline V gene are SNHLY and FYNNEI. Trimming removed 6 bases from V and 0 bases from J, with 8 bases in between. The CDR3 DNA reads TGTGCCAGCAGCCGACAGCTGAACACTGAAGCTTTCTTT. Translation gives CASSRQLNTEAFF. The whole variable domain, filled in from reference TRBV2 and TRBJ1-1, reads EPEVTQTPSHQVTQMGQEVILRCVPISNHLYFYWYRQILGQKVEFLVSFYNNEISEKSEIFDDQFSVERPDGSNFTLKIRSTKLEDSAMYFCASSRQLNTEAFFGQGTRLTVV.

V usage is TRBV9 and J usage is TRBJ2-5, with 9 bases that match TRBD2. CDR1 is SGDLS and CDR2 is YYNGEE in the germline V gene. The CDR3 loop spans 14 amino acids. The V gene end was trimmed by 2 bases and the J gene end by 4 bases; junction bases not matched to a gene: 3. CDR3 nucleotide sequence: TGTGCCAGCAGCGTGGCGGGAGGGCCAGAGACCCAGTACTTC. Its translation is CASSVAGGPETQYF.

This clone has just a few counts. This chain uses TRBV5-6 with TRBJ1-6, with 7 nucleotides matching TRBD1. This CDR3 is 15 amino acids long. Trimming removed 2 bases from V and 10 bases from J; junction bases left unmatched: 9. Germline CDR1 reads SGHDT; CDR2 reads YYEEEE. The CDR3 is CASSFDDRARSPLHF. In DNA, the CDR3 is TGTGCCAGCAGCTTCGATGACAGGGCTCGGTCACCCCTCCACTTT.

The chain couples TRBV2 to TRBJ2-2; D tentatively reads TRBD1 or TRBD2 (5 bases each). Germline-derived CDR1 and CDR2 are SNHLY and FYNNEI. V shed 8 bases and J shed 3 bases, with 19 bases lying between them. The CDR3 spans 16 residues. Here the CDR3 reads CASAIRDLADTGELFF. CDR3 DNA: TGTGCCAGCGCGATCCGGGACCTAGCCGACACCGGGGAGCTGTTTTTT. The whole variable domain, filled in from reference TRBV2 and TRBJ2-2, reads EPEVTQTPSHQVTQMGQEVILRCVPISNHLYFYWYRQILGQKVEFLVSFYNNEISEKSEIFDDQFSVERPDGSNFTLKIRSTKLEDSAMYFCASAIRDLADTGELFFGEGSRLTVL.

This chain connects TRBV5-1 to TRBJ2-2, with D possibly TRBD2 on 5 matching bases. V dropped 4 bases and J dropped 2 bases, with 21 bases sitting between them. The CDR3 is made up of 18 amino acids. Germline V gene lookup returns CDR1 SGHRS and CDR2 YFSETQ. CDR3 loop: CASSPIDTGKPNTGELFF. CDR3 sequence (DNA): TGCGCCAGCAGCCCCATAGACACCGGGAAGCCTAACACCGGGGAGCTGTTTTTT.

The chain combines TRBV7-9 with TRBJ2-7; the D gene is possibly TRBD2 (5 bases). V lost 1 base and J 9 bases, leaving 13 bases between the germline ends. Germline V gives CDR1 SEHNR, CDR2 FQNEAQ (reference sequence). The CDR3 consists of 13 residues. CDR3 amino acids: CASSLVRGRGQYF. The CDR3 DNA reads TGTGCCAGCAGCTTAGTTAGAGGGCGAGGGCAGTACTTC.

In DNA, the CDR3 is TGTGCCAGCAGCTGGGGGGGGGACGGTAGCACAGATACGCAGTATTTT. Amino acids: CASSWGGDGSTDTQYF. The chain links TRBV5-4 to TRBJ2-3; TRBD2 aligns across 7 bases. The V and J ends lost 3 bases and 0 bases, in that order; junction bases with no gene match: 7. The CDR3 runs 16 residues. Germline V gene lookup returns CDR1 SGHNT and CDR2 YYREEE (reference sequence).

The chain has TRBV2 and TRBJ2-2; 9 positions match TRBD2. In germline, CDR1 is SNHLY, CDR2 FYNNEI. J lost 4 bases, V lost 5 bases, and 5 bases had no gene match. CDR3 length: 15 amino acids. The CDR3 DNA reads TGTGCCAGCAGTACTGCGGGAGGGTCCACCGGGGAGCTGTTTTTT. This codes for CASSTAGGSTGELFF. Full variable domain (rest looked up from reference TRBV2 and TRBJ2-2): EPEVTQTPSHQVTQMGQEVILRCVPISNHLYFYWYRQILGQKVEFLVSFYNNEISEKSEIFDDQFSVERPDGSNFTLKIRSTKLEDSAMYFCASSTAGGSTGELFFGEGSRLTVL.

The V gene is TRBV11-2, the J gene TRBJ2-3, with TRBD2 matching over 13 bases. J lost 5 bases, V lost 1 base, and 9 bases had no gene match. This CDR3 has 18 residues. Germline V gene data show CDR1 as SGHAT and CDR2 as FQNNGV. The chain's CDR3 is CASSLALAGGPVGDTQYF. CDR3 in DNA: TGTGCCAGCAGCTTAGCACTAGCGGGAGGGCCAGTAGGAGATACGCAGTATTTT.

This chain uses TRBV4-2 with TRBJ1-1; D remains ambiguous. The CDR3 has 15 amino acids. Germline V gene lookup returns CDR1 LGHNA and CDR2 YNFKEQ. The V gene lost 0 bases and the J gene lost 1 base, with 9 bases spanning the gap. In nucleotides, the CDR3 is TGTGCCAGCAGCCAAGATTTAAATTCGAACACTGAAGCTTTCTTT. Its protein product is CASSQDLNSNTEAFF.

V and J are TRBV5-1 and TRBJ2-5; TRBD2 aligns across 8 bases. The V segment lost 3 bases and the J segment 5 bases; nucleotides outside the gene matches: 6. CDR1 and CDR2 (germline): SGHRS, YFSETQ. There are 14 residues in the CDR3. The CDR3 nucleotides read TGCGCCAGCAGCTCGGAGCGGGAGTGGGAGACCCAGTACTTC. Translating it yields CASSSEREWETQYF.

This chain uses TRBV2 with TRBJ2-2; D is undetermined. This CDR3 is built from 14 residues. The V end lost 4 bases, the J end lost 4 bases, and 10 bases lay between the germline ends. Germline lookup yields CDR1 SNHLY and CDR2 FYNNEI. This chain's CDR3 is CASSAGSRTGELFF. The CDR3 region has the DNA TGTGCCAGCAGTGCGGGCAGCCGCACCGGGGAGCTGTTTTTT. Complete variable domain (other parts from reference TRBV2 and TRBJ2-2): EPEVTQTPSHQVTQMGQEVILRCVPISNHLYFYWYRQILGQKVEFLVSFYNNEISEKSEIFDDQFSVERPDGSNFTLKIRSTKLEDSAMYFCASSAGSRTGELFFGEGSRLTVL.

The rearrangement uses TRBV5-6 and TRBJ2-7; 8 nucleotides align to TRBD1. The CDR3 totals 12 residues. The trim removed 4 bases at V and 5 bases at J, leaving 2 bases unmatched. Germline V gives CDR1 SGHDT, CDR2 YYEEEE. CDR3 DNA: TGTGCCAGCAGCAAGACAGGGGACGAGCAGTACTTC. This translates into CASSKTGDEQYF.